Sequencing of this TCR beta chain was carried out in a study of blood T cell repertoires in COVID-19. Study at large: Either two negative PCRs, clearance, or symptom resolution qualified Cohort 3 donors as recovered.

Per the germline V gene, CDR1 is SGHVS and CDR2 is FNYEAQ. The junction had 12 bases not matched to a gene; V was cut back by 1 base and J by 6 bases. CDR3 size: 17 residues. TCRdb's copy holds only in-frame clones and misses some; the assay was immunoSEQ multiplex PCR. Among about 280,000 clones listed, around nine tenths were seen once. The clonotype originates from a woman aged 55-75 years in a cohort exposed to, infected with or recovered from COVID-19 (not recorded which). Sequencing input: PBMCs or T cells enriched from blood (not recorded which). The chain recombines TRBV7-6 with TRBJ2-1; 7 nucleotides line up with TRBD2. This chain's CDR3 is CASSLVRRLAVSNEQFF. The CDR3 coding sequence is TGTGCCAGCAGCTTAGTTAGGCGGCTAGCGGTTTCCAATGAGCAGTTCTTC.